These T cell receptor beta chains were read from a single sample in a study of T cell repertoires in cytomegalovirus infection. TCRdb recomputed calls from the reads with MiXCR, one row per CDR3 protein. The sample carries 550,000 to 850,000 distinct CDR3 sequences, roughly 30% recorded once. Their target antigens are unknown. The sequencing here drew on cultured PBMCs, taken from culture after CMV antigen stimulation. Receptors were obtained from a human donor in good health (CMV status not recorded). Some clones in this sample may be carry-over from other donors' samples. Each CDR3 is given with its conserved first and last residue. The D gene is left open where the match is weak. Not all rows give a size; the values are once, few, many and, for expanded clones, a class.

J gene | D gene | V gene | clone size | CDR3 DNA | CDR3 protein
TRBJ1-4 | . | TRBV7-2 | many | TGTGCCAGCAGCCTCGTGGGGGCGCCTAATGAAAAACTGTTTTTT | CASSLVGAPNEKLFF
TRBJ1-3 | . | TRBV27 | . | TGTGCCAGCAGTAAGCAGGCTAGCTCTGGAAACACCATATATTTT | CASSKQASSGNTIYF
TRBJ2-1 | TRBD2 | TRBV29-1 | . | TGCAGCGTTGAAGGACTAGCGGAGAACTACAATGAGCAGTTCTTC | CSVEGLAENYNEQFF
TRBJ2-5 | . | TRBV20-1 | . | TGCAGTGCCTTAAGGGGATTGGAGACCCAGTACTTC | CSALRGLETQYF
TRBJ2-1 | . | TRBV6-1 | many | TGTGCCAGCAGAACTAGTGGCCGGGGACGGTCCTACAATGAGCAGTTCTTC | CASRTSGRGRSYNEQFF
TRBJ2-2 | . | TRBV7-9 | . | TGTGCCAGCAGCACGACGGGGCCCGACACCGGGGAGCTGTTTTTT | CASSTTGPDTGELFF
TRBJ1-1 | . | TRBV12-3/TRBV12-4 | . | TGTGCCAGCAGTGGACGGCTTGAAGCTTTCTTT | CASSGRLEAFF
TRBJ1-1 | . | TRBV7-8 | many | TGTGCCAGCAGCTTAAGAGGAGGATACACTGAAGCTTTCTTT | CASSLRGGYTEAFF
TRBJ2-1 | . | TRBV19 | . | TGTGCCAGTAAAGATTCGCAAAACTACAATGAGCAGTTCTTC | CASKDSQNYNEQFF
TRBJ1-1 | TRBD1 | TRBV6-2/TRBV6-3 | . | TGTGCCAGCAGGCCGGGACAGAAAGTCATGAACACTGAAGCTTTCTTT | CASRPGQKVMNTEAFF
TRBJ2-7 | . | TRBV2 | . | TGTGCCAGCATCGGGACATACTACGAGCAGTACTTC | CASIGTYYEQYF
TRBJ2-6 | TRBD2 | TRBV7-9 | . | TGTGCCAGCCTTCTAGCGGCTGGGGCCAACGTCCTGACTTTC | CASLLAAGANVLTF
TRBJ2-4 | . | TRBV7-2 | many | TGTGCCAGCAGCTTAGAGGGGCCTCAGTACTTC | CASSLEGPQYF
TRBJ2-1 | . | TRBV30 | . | TGTGCCTGGACCCAGGGTACCTACAATGAGCAGTTCTTC | CAWTQGTYNEQFF
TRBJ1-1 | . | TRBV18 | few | TGTGCCAGCTCGCCAAGGGGTTTATGGACCACTGAAGCTTTCTTT | CASSPRGLWTTEAFF
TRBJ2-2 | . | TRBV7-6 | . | TGTGCCAGCAGCCAAACGTGGAGCAACACCGGGGAGCTGTTTTTT | CASSQTWSNTGELFF
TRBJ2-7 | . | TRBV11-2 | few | TGTGCCAGCAGCTTAGCCCACCGTTACGAGCAGTACTTC | CASSLAHRYEQYF
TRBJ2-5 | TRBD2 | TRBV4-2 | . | TGTGCCAGCAGCCAAGACGCCCTTCTAGCGGGGGGCCGGAGAGAAGAGACCCAGTACTTC | CASSQDALLAGGRREETQYF
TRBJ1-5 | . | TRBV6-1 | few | TGTGCCAGCAGTGTCCAGGGGCTAGGGAATCAGCCCCAGCATTTT | CASSVQGLGNQPQHF
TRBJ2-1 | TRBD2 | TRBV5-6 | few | TGTGCCAGCAGCTTTGAACCGCGCGGGAGCGGCGACAATGAGCAGTTCTTC | CASSFEPRGSGDNEQFF
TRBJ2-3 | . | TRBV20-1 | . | TGCAGTGCTAGAGACTGGAGGGGCACAGATACGCAGTATTTT | CSARDWRGTDTQYF
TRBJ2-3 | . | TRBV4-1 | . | TGCGCCAGCAGCCAACGGGCCGCCCCGGGTTTCACAGATACGCAGTATTTT | CASSQRAAPGFTDTQYF
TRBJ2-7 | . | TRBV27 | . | TGTGCCAGCAGTTTAACTCGGAGCGGAAACTACGAGCAGTACTTC | CASSLTRSGNYEQYF
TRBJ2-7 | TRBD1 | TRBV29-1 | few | TGCAGCGCATCCGGGACAGGGGTATACGAGCAGTACTTC | CSASGTGVYEQYF
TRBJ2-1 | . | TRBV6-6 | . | TGTGCCAGCAGGGCCATTGGGAGCTCCTGCAATGAGCAGTTCTTC | CASRAIGSSCNEQFF
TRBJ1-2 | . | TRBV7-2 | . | TGTGCCAGCAGTCGTCAGAGTAGGGGTACCGGCTATGGCTACACCTTC | CASSRQSRGTGYGYTF
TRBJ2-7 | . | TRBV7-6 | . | TGTGCCAGCGCCCGCACAGGGAGAGAGGGCTACGAGCAGTACTTC | CASARTGREGYEQYF
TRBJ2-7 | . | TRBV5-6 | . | TGTGCCAGCAGCGGGGACACTAATAACTACGAGCAGTACTTC | CASSGDTNNYEQYF
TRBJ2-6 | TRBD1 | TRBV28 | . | TGTGCCAGCAGTAGGACAGGGGGGAGTTGGGCCAACGTCCTGACTTTC | CASSRTGGSWANVLTF
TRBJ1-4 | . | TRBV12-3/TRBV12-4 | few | TGTGCCAGCAGTCCAGACACGCTGCCAAATGAAAAACTGTTTTTT | CASSPDTLPNEKLFF
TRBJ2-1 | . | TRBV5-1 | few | TGCGCCAGCAGCTTGCAAGGGGGTCAGTACAATGAGCAGTTCTTC | CASSLQGGQYNEQFF
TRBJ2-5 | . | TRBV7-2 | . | TGTGCCAGCAGCTTGGTCGGAACTAGCCACCAAGAGACCCAGTACTTC | CASSLVGTSHQETQYF
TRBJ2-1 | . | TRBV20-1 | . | TGCAGTGCTAGAGCTAGTATCTACAATGAGCAGTTCTTC | CSARASIYNEQFF
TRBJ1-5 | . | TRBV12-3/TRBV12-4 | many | TGTGCCAGCAGTTTACCCCCCAACATGGCCCAGCATTTT | CASSLPPNMAQHF
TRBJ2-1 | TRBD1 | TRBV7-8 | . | TGTGCCAGCAGCCGCTCCAGGACAGGGGTGGTCTGGAATGAGCAGTTCTTC | CASSRSRTGVVWNEQFF
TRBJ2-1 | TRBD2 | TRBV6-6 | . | TGTGCCAGCAGTCACCCGACTAGCCTCAGTGAGCAGTTCTTC | CASSHPTSLSEQFF
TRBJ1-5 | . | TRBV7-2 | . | TGTGCCAGCAGTCCCGGCGTGGGACAGCCCCAGCATTTT | CASSPGVGQPQHF
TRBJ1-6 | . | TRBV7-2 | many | TGTGCCAGCAGCTTAGTGACGGGTTCACCCCTCCACTTT | CASSLVTGSPLHF